This T cell receptor (beta chain) was identified in a study of T cell responses to AZD1222 COVID-19 vaccine. TCRdb's copy holds only in-frame clones and misses some; the assay was immunoSEQ multiplex PCR. The profile shows under 95,000 clones, roughly 88% of them singletons. Germline V gives CDR1 SGHDT, CDR2 YYEEEE. The CDR3 is 16 residues long. Trimming took 0 bases from V and 5 from J; bases not matched to a gene: 9. The sequence was collected from an adult who received the AZD1222 COVID-19 vaccine. The chain links TRBV5-6 to TRBJ2-5; 8 nucleotides line up with TRBD2. Sample: peripheral blood, taken 28 days after the second AZD1222 dose. CDR3 DNA sequence: TGTGCCAGCAGCTTGGGGGCGGGGGGCCTCTATGAGACCCAGTACTTC. Translating gives CASSLGAGGLYETQYF. The full variable domain, rest sourced from reference TRBV5-6 and TRBJ2-5, is DAGVTQSPTHLIKTRGQQVTLRCSPKSGHDTVSWYQQALGQGPQFIFQYYEEEERQRGNFPDRFSGHQFPNYSSELNVNALLLGDSALYLCASSLGAGGLYETQYFGPGTRLLVL.